Listed here are 7 T cell receptor beta chains from one sample, sequenced in a study of T cells after yellow fever vaccination. Via MiXCR, TCRdb re-called the 5' RACE reads, giving one row per CDR3 protein. The table lists hundreds of thousands of distinct CDR3 sequences, roughly 14% of them singletons. The sequences come from PBMCs, collected on the day of the yellow fever booster vaccination. The receptors here all came from a man younger than 45 who received the YFV17D yellow fever vaccine.

This clonotype was observed a single time. The rearrangement uses TRBV20-1 and TRBJ2-7, with TRBD2 matching 10 bases. The V segment lost 3 bases and the J segment 5 bases; nucleotides outside the gene matches: 13. Per the germline V gene, CDR1 is DFQATT and CDR2 is SNEGSKA (reference sequence). The CDR3 spans 16 residues. The CDR3 reads CSARGSLAGEEDEQYF. The CDR3 DNA reads as TGCAGTGCTAGGGGCTCCCTAGCGGGAGAGGAGGACGAGCAGTACTTC.

This clonotype has only a few counts. The rearrangement uses TRBV6-1 and TRBJ2-2; 7 bases map to TRBD2. CDR1 and CDR2 from the germline V gene are MNHNS and SASEGT. Trimming cost V 6 bases and J 6 bases; bases outside gene matches: 4. There are 13 residues in the CDR3. The CDR3 region is CASRAGGSGELFF. The CDR3, as DNA: TGTGCCAGCAGAGCCGGGGGGTCCGGGGAGCTGTTTTTT.

This clonotype was picked up a small number of times. J is TRBJ1-3 and V is TRBV6-1; D uncertain. Trimming cost V 4 bases and J 0 bases, with 13 bases left between them. Germline CDR1 reads MNHNS; CDR2 reads SASEGT. This CDR3 is built from 16 residues. Here the CDR3 reads CASSGQTLFSGNTIYF. CDR3 sequence (DNA): TGTGCCAGCAGTGGCCAGACACTTTTCTCTGGAAACACCATATATTTT.

This clonotype came up a few times. Written as DNA, the CDR3 is TGCAGTGCGAGGGGACTACAGAATTACGAGCAGTACTTC. This translates into CSARGLQNYEQYF. The chain uses TRBV20-1 and TRBJ2-7, with 7 bases that match TRBD2. The CDR3 has 13 amino acids. V was pared by 6 bases and J by 4 bases, with 9 bases of the junction left unmatched. Germline CDR1 DFQATT, CDR2 SNEGSKA (reference sequence).

The J gene is TRBJ2-2, the V gene TRBV5-1; either TRBD1 or TRBD2 may fit D (5 bases each). CDR3 size: 15 residues. V gave up 1 base and J gave up 4 bases, with 11 bases separating them. Germline V gives CDR1 SGHRS, CDR2 YFSETQ. CDR3 residues: CASSLIPGPTGELFF. The CDR3 DNA follows: TGCGCCAGCAGCTTGATACCGGGGCCCACCGGGGAGCTGTTTTTT.

This clonotype showed up just a few times. The J gene is TRBJ2-7, the V gene TRBV12-3 or TRBV12-4; 9 bases are shared with TRBD1. V was clipped by 10 bases and J by 7 bases; unmatched bases: 11. The CDR3 length is 13 residues. As DNA, the CDR3 is TGTGCCACCCAACAGGGGGCCTCTAGAGAGCAGTACTTC. Translating gives CATQQGASREQYF.

The chain employs TRBV11-3 and TRBJ2-1; D perhaps matches TRBD2 (6 bases). The CDR3 totals 15 residues. Looked up from germline, CDR1 is SGHNT and CDR2 is YENEEA. Trimming pared 3 bases from V and 5 bases from J, leaving 14 bases between. The CDR3 reads CASSFWGGINNEQFF. The DNA for the CDR3 is TGTGCCAGCAGCTTTTGGGGCGGGATTAACAATGAGCAGTTCTTC.